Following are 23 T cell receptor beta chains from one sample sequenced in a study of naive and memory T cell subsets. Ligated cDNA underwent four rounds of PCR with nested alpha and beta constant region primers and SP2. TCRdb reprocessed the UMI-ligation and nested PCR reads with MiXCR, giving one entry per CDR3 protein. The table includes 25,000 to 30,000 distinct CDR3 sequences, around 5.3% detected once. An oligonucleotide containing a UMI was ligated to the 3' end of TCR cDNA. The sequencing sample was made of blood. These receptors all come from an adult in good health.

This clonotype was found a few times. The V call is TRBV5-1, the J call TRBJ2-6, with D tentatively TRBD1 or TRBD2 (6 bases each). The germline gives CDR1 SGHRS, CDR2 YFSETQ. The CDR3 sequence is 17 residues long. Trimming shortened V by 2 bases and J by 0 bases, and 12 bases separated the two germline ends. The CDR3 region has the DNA TGCGCCAGCAGCTTAACGCCGGGGGCCTCTGGGGCCAACGTCCTGACTTTC. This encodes CASSLTPGASGANVLTF.

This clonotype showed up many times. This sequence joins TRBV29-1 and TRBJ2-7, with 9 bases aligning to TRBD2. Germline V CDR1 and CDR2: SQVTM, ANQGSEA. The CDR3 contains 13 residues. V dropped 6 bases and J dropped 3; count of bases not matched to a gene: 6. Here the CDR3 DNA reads TGCAGCGTCCGGACTAGCGTCAGCTACGAGCAGTACTTC. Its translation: CSVRTSVSYEQYF.

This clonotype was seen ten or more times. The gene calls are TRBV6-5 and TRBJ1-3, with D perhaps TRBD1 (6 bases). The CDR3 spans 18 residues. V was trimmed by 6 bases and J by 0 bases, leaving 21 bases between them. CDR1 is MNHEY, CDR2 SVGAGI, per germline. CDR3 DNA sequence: TGTGCCAGCAGCAGCGGCCGAGACAGGTCGAGCTCTGGAAACACCATATATTTT. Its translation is CASSSGRDRSSSGNTIYF.

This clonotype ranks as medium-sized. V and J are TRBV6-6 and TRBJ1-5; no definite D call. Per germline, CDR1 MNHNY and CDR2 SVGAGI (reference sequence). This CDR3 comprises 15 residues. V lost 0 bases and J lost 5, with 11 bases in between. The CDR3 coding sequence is TGTGCCAGCAGTTACTCGAGGGCCGGGGATCAGCCCCAGCATTTT. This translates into CASSYSRAGDQPQHF.

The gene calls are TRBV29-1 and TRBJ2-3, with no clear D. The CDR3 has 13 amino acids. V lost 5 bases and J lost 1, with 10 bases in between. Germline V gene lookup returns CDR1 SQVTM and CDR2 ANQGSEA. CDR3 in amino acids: CSVYGRGTDTQYF. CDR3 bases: TGCAGCGTTTATGGACGGGGCACAGATACGCAGTATTTT.

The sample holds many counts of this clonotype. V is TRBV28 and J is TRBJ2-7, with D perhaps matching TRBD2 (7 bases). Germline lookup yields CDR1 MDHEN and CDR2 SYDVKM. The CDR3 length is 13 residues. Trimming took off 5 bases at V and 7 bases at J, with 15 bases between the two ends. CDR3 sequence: CASSRTGGSEQYF. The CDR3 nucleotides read TGTGCCAGCAGTCGGACGGGGGGCTCGGAGCAGTACTTC.

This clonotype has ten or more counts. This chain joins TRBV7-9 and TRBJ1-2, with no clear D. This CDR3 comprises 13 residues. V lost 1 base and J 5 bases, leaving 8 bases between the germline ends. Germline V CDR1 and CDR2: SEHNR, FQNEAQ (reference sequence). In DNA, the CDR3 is TGTGCCAGCAGCTTAGGGGCAGCATATGGCTACACCTTC. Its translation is CASSLGAAYGYTF.

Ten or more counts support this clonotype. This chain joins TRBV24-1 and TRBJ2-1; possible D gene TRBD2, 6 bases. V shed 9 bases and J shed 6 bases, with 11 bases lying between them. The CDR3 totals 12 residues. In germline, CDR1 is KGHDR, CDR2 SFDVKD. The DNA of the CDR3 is TGTGCCACCGGAACCGGGGGCAATGAGCAGTTCTTC. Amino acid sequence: CATGTGGNEQFF.

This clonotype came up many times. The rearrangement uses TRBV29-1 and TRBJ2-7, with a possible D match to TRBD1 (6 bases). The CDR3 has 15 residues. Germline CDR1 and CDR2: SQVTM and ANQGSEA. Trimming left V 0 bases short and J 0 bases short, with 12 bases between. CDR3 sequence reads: CSVEDPDRRSYEQYF. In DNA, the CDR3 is TGCAGCGTTGAAGATCCCGACAGGCGCTCCTACGAGCAGTACTTC.

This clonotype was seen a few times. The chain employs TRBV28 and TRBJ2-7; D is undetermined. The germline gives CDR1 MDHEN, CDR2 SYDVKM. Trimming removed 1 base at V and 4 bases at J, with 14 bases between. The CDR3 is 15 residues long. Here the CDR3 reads CASSLYLKGPYEQYF. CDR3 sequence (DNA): TGTGCCAGCAGTTTATATCTCAAGGGTCCTTACGAGCAGTACTTC.

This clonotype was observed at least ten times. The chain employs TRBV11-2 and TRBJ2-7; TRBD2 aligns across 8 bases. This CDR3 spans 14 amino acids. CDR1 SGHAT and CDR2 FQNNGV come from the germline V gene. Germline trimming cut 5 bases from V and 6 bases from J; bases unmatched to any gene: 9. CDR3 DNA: TGTGCCAGCAGCGCCGCCGGGACTAGGGGCGAGCAGTACTTC. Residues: CASSAAGTRGEQYF.

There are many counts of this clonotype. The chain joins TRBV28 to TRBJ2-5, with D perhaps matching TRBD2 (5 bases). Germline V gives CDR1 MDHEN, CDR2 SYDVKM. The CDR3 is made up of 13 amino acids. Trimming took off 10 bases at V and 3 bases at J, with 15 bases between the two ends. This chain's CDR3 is CATIGGREETQYF. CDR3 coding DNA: TGTGCCACCATCGGAGGCAGAGAAGAGACCCAGTACTTC.

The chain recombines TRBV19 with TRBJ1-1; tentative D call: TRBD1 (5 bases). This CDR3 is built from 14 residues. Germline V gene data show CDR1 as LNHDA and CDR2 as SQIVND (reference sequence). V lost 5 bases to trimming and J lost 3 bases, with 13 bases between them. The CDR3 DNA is TGTGCCAGTAGTCTGGGGGGGTCGGACACTGAAGCTTTCTTT. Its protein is CASSLGGSDTEAFF.

CDR3 sequence: CASSYRNREQYF. The CDR3 DNA reads TGTGCCAGCAGTTACCGTAATAGGGAGCAGTACTTC. V usage is TRBV12-3 or TRBV12-4 and J usage is TRBJ2-7; D remains unclear. There are 12 residues in the CDR3. V was trimmed by 4 bases and J by 7 bases, leaving 11 bases between them.

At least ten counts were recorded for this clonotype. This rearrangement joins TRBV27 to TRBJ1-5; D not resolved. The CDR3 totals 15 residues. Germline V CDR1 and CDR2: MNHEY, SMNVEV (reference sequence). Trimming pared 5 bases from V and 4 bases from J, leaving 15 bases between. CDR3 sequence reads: CASSALPRYNQPQHF. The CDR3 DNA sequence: TGTGCCAGCAGTGCCCTCCCGAGGTATAATCAGCCCCAGCATTTT.

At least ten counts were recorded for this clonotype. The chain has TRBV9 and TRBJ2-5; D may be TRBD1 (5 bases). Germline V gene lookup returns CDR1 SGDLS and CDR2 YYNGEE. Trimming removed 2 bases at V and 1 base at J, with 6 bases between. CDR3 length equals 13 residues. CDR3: CASSVDTQETQYF. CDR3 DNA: TGTGCCAGCAGCGTGGACACCCAAGAGACCCAGTACTTC. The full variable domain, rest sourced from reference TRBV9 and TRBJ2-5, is DSGVTQTPKHLITATGQRVTLRCSPRSGDLSVYWYQQSLDQGLQFLIQYYNGEERAKGNILERFSAQQFPDLHSELNLSSLELGDSALYFCASSVDTQETQYFGPGTRLLVL.

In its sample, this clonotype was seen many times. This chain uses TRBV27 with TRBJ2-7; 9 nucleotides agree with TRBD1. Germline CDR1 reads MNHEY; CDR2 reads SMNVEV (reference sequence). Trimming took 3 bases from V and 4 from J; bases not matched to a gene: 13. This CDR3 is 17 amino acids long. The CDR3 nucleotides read TGTGCCAGCAGTTTTGGGACAGGGTATGCCGCCCCATACGAGCAGTACTTC. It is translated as CASSFGTGYAAPYEQYF.

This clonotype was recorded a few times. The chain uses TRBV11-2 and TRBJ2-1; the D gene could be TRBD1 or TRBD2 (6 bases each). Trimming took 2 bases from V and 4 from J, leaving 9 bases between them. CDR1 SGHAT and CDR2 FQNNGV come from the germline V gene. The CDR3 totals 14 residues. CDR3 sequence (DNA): TGTGCCAGCAGCTTAATAGGGGGGTACAATGAGCAGTTCTTC. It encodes CASSLIGGYNEQFF.

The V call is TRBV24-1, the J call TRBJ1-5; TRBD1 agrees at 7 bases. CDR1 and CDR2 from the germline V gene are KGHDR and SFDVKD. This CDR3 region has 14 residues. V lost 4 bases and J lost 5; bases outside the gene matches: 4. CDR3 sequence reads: CATSDTTGYQPQHF. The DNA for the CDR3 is TGTGCCACCAGTGACACGACAGGGTATCAGCCCCAGCATTTT.

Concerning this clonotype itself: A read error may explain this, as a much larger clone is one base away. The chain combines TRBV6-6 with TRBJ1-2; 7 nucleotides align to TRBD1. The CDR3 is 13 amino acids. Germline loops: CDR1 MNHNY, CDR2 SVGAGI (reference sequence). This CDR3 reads CASSGTGVYGDTF. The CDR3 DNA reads TGTGCCAGCAGTGGAACAGGGGTCTATGGCGACACCTTC.

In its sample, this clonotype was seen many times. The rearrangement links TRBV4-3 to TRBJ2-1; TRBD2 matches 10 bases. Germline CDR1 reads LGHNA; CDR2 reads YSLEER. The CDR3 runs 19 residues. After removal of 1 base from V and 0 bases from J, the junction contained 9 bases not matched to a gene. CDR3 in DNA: TGCGCCAGCAGCCAAGTGCTAGCGGGAGCGGGGGCCTCCTACAATGAGCAGTTCTTC. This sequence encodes CASSQVLAGAGASYNEQFF.

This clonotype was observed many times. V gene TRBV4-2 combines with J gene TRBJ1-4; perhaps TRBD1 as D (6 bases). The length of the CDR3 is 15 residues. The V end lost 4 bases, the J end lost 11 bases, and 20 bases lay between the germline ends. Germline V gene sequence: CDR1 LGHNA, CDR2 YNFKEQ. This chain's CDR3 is CASSPAETGKGKLFF. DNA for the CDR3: TGTGCCAGCAGCCCCGCAGAGACAGGAAAGGGGAAACTGTTTTTT.

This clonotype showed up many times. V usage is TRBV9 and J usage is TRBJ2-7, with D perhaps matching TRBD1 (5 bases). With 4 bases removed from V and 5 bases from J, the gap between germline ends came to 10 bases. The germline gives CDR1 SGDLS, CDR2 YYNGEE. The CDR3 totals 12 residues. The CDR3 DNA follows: TGTGCCAGCAGCTCTCAGGGCGACGAGCAGTACTTC. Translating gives CASSSQGDEQYF.